This TCR beta chain is drawn from a study of T cell changes during pregnancy in multiple sclerosis (dated by TCRdb to the late 2010s). Background for the entire study: The study examined how the T cell repertoire changed over the course of pregnancy in women with multiple sclerosis.

Points on this clone: The antigen this receptor binds is unknown. No much larger clonotype is one base removed from it; base qualities were not supplied.

Libraries came from the immunoSEQ multiplex PCR assay. Sourced from immuneACCESS, this table was stored by TCRdb with only in-frame sequences that have V and J called. A share of the clones is absent; for the studies checked, an unresolved V gene accounts for under half, and the remainder has no known explanation. The sample records some 60,000 clones, about 93% of which are singletons. In total, the top ten clones hold less than 3.5% of the sample. CDR1 and CDR2, per the germline V gene, are LGHNA and YNFKEQ. The CDR3 measures 16 amino acids from cysteine to phenylalanine. The read is trimmed to its CDR3 DNA, 48 bases read in frame from base 1. The germline ends are 14 bases apart after V is trimmed by 1 base and J by 5 bases.

This TCR came from a female donor in good health, enrolled as a control in a pregnancy study. The V and J segments used are TRBV4-2 and TRBJ2-2; the D gene is perhaps TRBD1, on 6 matching bases. The material sequenced was peripheral blood, taken in the third trimester of pregnancy. The DNA sequence is given as TGTGCCAGCAGCCAAGGGGCCCAAGGGGGTACCGGGGAGCTGTTTTTT. Its amino acids are CASSQGAQGGTGELFF.